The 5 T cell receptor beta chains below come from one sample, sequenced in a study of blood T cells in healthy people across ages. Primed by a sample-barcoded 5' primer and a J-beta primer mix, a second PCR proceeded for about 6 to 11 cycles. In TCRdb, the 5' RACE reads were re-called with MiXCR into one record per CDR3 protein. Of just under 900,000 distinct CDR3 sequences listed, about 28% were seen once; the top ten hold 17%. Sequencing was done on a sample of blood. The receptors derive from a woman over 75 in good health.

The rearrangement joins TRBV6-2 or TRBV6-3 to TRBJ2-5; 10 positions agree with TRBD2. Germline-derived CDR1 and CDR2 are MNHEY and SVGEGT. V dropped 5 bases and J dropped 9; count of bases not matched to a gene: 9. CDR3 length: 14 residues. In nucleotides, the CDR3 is TGTGCCAGCAGTCAAGCGGGGGGGCCGAAGGCCCAGTACTTC. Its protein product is CASSQAGGPKAQYF.

The DNA for the CDR3 is TGCAGCGTCATCCAAGCGGGGGGGCGAGAGGGCGGGGAGCTGTTTTTT. Amino acids: CSVIQAGGREGGELFF. This chain links TRBV29-1 with TRBJ2-2; 10 bases fit TRBD2. J was trimmed by 7 bases and V by 6 bases; bases with no gene match: 14. The length of the CDR3 is 16 residues. The germline V gene encodes CDR1 SQVTM and CDR2 ANQGSEA.

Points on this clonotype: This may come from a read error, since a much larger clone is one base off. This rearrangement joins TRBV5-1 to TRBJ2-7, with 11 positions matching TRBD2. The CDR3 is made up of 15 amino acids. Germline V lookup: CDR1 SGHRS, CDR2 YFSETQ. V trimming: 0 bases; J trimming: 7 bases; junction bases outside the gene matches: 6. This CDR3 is CASSLVSGGAEEQYF. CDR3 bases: TGCGCCAGCAGCTTGGTTAGCGGGGGGGCAGAGGAGCAGTACTTC.

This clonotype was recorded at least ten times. CDR3 region: CASSAREANTQYF. The CDR3 nucleotides are TGTGCCAGCAGCGCCAGGGAGGCTAATACGCAGTATTTT. This chain uses TRBV7-9 with TRBJ2-3, with D possibly matching TRBD2 (6 bases). Per the germline V gene, CDR1 is SEHNR and CDR2 is FQNEAQ (reference sequence). The ends were cut back, 5 bases at V and 7 bases at J, with 13 bases in the middle. The CDR3 covers 13 residues.

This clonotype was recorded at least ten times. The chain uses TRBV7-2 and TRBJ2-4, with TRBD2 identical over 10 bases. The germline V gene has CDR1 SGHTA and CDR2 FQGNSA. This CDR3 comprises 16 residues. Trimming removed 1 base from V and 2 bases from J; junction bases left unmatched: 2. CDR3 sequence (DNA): TGTGCCAGCAGCTTAGTAGCGGGGGGAACCAAAAACATTCAGTACTTC. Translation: CASSLVAGGTKNIQYF. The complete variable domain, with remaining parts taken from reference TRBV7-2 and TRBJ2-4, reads GAGVSQSPSNKVTEKGKDVELRCDPISGHTALYWYRQSLGQGLEFLIYFQGNSAPDKSGLPSDRFSAERTGGSVSTLTIQRTQQEDSAVYLCASSLVAGGTKNIQYFGAGTRLSVL.